This is a list of T cell receptor beta chains from one sample in a study of shared clonotypes between healthy human individuals. Using immunoSEQ multiplex PCR, the repertoire was profiled, and TCRdb retains in-frame clones only, with some absent. The data hold some 980,000 clones, with approximately 80% observed a single time. What was sequenced was memory CD4+ T cells sorted from blood. These receptors all come from a man between 18 and 35 years old in good health. CDR3s include the opening cysteine and the closing phenylalanine or tryptophan. D genes are given only for firm matches. The listing skips clone size in some rows; elsewhere it reads once, few, many or a size class.

V gene	D gene	clone size	J gene	CDR3 DNA	CDR3 protein
TRBV7-9	.	.	TRBJ2-2	TGTGCCAGCAGCTTAACGGGGGGCAGCACCGGGGAGCTGTTTTTT	CASSLTGGSTGELFF
TRBV11-2	.	.	TRBJ2-3	TGTGCCAGCAGCTTAGGAGCCCGGGCAGATACGCAGTATTTT	CASSLGARADTQYF
TRBV29-1	.	.	TRBJ1-4	TGCAGCGTTGAAGGGGCGGGTGAAAAACTGTTTTTT	CSVEGAGEKLFF
TRBV4-1	TRBD1	.	TRBJ2-1	TGCGCCAGCAGCCAAGCAAGGGGACAGGACCTCTACAATGAGCAGTTCTTC	CASSQARGQDLYNEQFF
TRBV7-2	.	many	TRBJ2-2	TGTGCCAGCAGCCAACTATTTGGGTCCGGGGAGCTGTTTTTT	CASSQLFGSGELFF
TRBV5-6	TRBD1	.	TRBJ1-3	TGTGCCAGCAGCTCCCGGACAGGATCGCAAACTGGAAACACCATATATTTT	CASSSRTGSQTGNTIYF
TRBV18	TRBD1	.	TRBJ2-5	TGTGCCAGCTCACGACAGGGTAAAGAGACCCAGTACTTC	CASSRQGKETQYF
TRBV5-1	TRBD2	.	TRBJ2-7	TGCGCCCTCTTAGGGGCGGGGGGGCAAGAGGCCATTGACGAGCAGTACTTC	CALLGAGGQEAIDEQYF
TRBV5-4	.	.	TRBJ2-7	TGTGCCAGCAGCGGGGCGGGTAGCTCCTACGAGCAGTACTTC	CASSGAGSSYEQYF
TRBV27	.	.	TRBJ2-2	TGTGCCAGCAGCCCTTACAGGGCCGGGGAGCTGTTTTTT	CASSPYRAGELFF
TRBV18	.	.	TRBJ2-5	TGTGCCAGCTCACCAGTAGGGACATCGCAAGAGGAGACCCAGTACTTC	CASSPVGTSQEETQYF
TRBV29-1	TRBD2	.	TRBJ2-5	TGCAGCGTTGAAGTTGGTAGCGGGGGTGAGACCCAGTACTTC	CSVEVGSGGETQYF
TRBV7-2	TRBD1	.	TRBJ2-5	TGTGCCAGCAGCCCGCAAGGACAGGCCGTGGGGTCCCAGTACTTC	CASSPQGQAVGSQYF
TRBV30	TRBD2	.	TRBJ2-3	TGTGCCCACGGGAGGGGATCTAGCACAGATACGCAGTATTTT	CAHGRGSSTDTQYF
TRBV5-6	TRBD1	.	TRBJ2-7	TGTGCCAGCAGCCCACGCAGGGGGCCCTCCTACGAGCAGTACTTC	CASSPRRGPSYEQYF
TRBV5-6	.	.	TRBJ2-7	TGTGCCAGCAGCTTCGCCCCCGGCGAGCAGTACTTC	CASSFAPGEQYF
TRBV5-1	TRBD2	.	TRBJ2-7	TGCGCCAGCAGCGAGAGACTAGCGGGAGGTTACGAGCAGTACTTC	CASSERLAGGYEQYF
TRBV4-2	.	.	TRBJ1-4	TGTGCCAGCAGGGGTGGGACGGGTAATGAAAAACTGTTTTTT	CASRGGTGNEKLFF
TRBV19	.	.	TRBJ2-3	TGTGCCAGTAGTAACCGCGGGACAGATACGCAGTATTTT	CASSNRGTDTQYF
TRBV6-5	.	.	TRBJ2-1	TGTGCCAGCAGTTACGATGGGGGAGCCGCCTACAATGAGCAGTTCTTC	CASSYDGGAAYNEQFF
TRBV10-3	.	.	TRBJ1-4	TGTGCCATCAGTAATGGTCAGGGCTCGGGTGAAAAACTGTTTTTT	CAISNGQGSGEKLFF
TRBV6-6	TRBD1	.	TRBJ2-1	TGTGCCAGCTTTCTGCCCGGGACAGCTAATGAGCAGTTCTTC	CASFLPGTANEQFF
TRBV10-3	.	.	TRBJ2-1	TGTGCCATCAGTGATTTCCTCGCCGGGCACAATGAGCAGTTCTTC	CAISDFLAGHNEQFF
TRBV11-2	TRBD2	.	TRBJ2-5	TGTGCCAGCAGCTTAGGGCTAGCGGGCGTAGAGACCCAGTACTTC	CASSLGLAGVETQYF
TRBV10-3	.	few	TRBJ2-7	TGTGCCATCAGTGGGACATCTCCCTACGAGCAGTACTTC	CAISGTSPYEQYF
TRBV19	.	.	TRBJ2-1	TGTGCCAGTAGTATGGCTAATGAGCAGTTCTTC	CASSMANEQFF
TRBV19	.	.	TRBJ1-2	TGTGCCAGTAGTATTCCAGGAGCCACCTATGGCTACACCTTC	CASSIPGATYGYTF
TRBV19	.	.	TRBJ1-5	TGTGCCAGTAGTAACCTCGCTTCGGGGGAGCCCCAGCATTTT	CASSNLASGEPQHF
TRBV6-6	.	.	TRBJ2-2	TGTGCCAGCAGTTACTCGTCCCCTGGATCGGCCGGGGAGCTGTTTTTT	CASSYSSPGSAGELFF
TRBV6-5	TRBD1	few	TRBJ2-2	TGTGCCAGCAGAAGGACAGGGAAAAACACCGGGGAGCTGTTTTTT	CASRRTGKNTGELFF
TRBV4-1	TRBD1	.	TRBJ1-2	TGCGCCAGCAGCCCGACAGGGGATGCCCACTATGGCTACACCTTC	CASSPTGDAHYGYTF
TRBV10-1	.	.	TRBJ1-2	TGCGCCAGCAGTAGAACAGCGCGAAAGACCTATGGCTACACCTTC	CASSRTARKTYGYTF
TRBV10-3	TRBD2	many	TRBJ2-2	TGTGCCATCAGTCTAGCGGGAGCGAACACCGGGGAGCTGTTTTTT	CAISLAGANTGELFF
TRBV7-2	TRBD2	.	TRBJ2-1	TGTGCCAGCAGCCTGACGGCTAGCGGACACAATGAGCAGTTCTTC	CASSLTASGHNEQFF
TRBV5-5	TRBD1	.	TRBJ1-4	TGTGCCAGCAGTACCGGGACAGGGGATGAAAAACTGTTTTTT	CASSTGTGDEKLFF
TRBV18	.	.	TRBJ1-2	TGTGCCAGCTCGAACCAGGAAGCCTATGGCTACACCTTC	CASSNQEAYGYTF
TRBV7-9	.	many	TRBJ2-3	TGTGCCAGCAGCTTAGGTACGCAGTATTTT	CASSLGTQYF
TRBV11-2	.	.	TRBJ1-1	TGTGCCAGCAGCTTAGATTGGTACCTGAACACTGAAGCTTTCTTT	CASSLDWYLNTEAFF
TRBV5-4	.	.	TRBJ2-5	TGTGCCAGCAGTATGAGACTTTGGGAGACCCAGTACTTC	CASSMRLWETQYF
TRBV5-5	.	.	TRBJ1-3	TGTGCCAGCAGCCCTAGGACCGATAAGACTGGAAACACCATATATTTT	CASSPRTDKTGNTIYF
TRBV6-1	.	.	TRBJ2-1	TGTGCCAGCAGTGAAGTCGGGTCATTAAAGCAGTTCTTC	CASSEVGSLKQFF
TRBV29-1	TRBD1	.	TRBJ2-7	TGCAGCGGACTCCAGGGGGCTTACGAGCAGTACTTC	CSGLQGAYEQYF
TRBV27	.	.	TRBJ1-2	TGTGCCAGCAGTTCGTCGCCTGGGGTAGGTGGCTACACCTTC	CASSSSPGVGGYTF
TRBV4-3	TRBD1	.	TRBJ2-1	TGCGCCAGCAGCCAAGATTTTAGGGACAGCTGGGATGAGCAGTTCTTC	CASSQDFRDSWDEQFF
TRBV2	TRBD2	once	TRBJ2-7	TGTGCCAGCGAGCTAGGCGGGAGCTCCTACGAGCAGTACTTC	CASELGGSSYEQYF
TRBV6-1	TRBD1	.	TRBJ1-2	TGTGCCAGCAACTTCGACAGGGGGAACTATGGCTACACCTTC	CASNFDRGNYGYTF
TRBV28	.	.	TRBJ1-3	TGTGCCAGCAGTATTACAGGGCTCCACTCTGGAAACACCATATATTTT	CASSITGLHSGNTIYF
TRBV11-2	TRBD1	.	TRBJ1-5	TGTGCCAGCAGTTCCGACAGGGGGCCGAATCAGCCCCAGCATTTT	CASSSDRGPNQPQHF
TRBV28	.	many	TRBJ2-7	TGTGCCAGCAGTTTATTGTCCCCCTACGAGCAGTACTTC	CASSLLSPYEQYF
TRBV5-1	TRBD1	.	TRBJ2-3	TGCGCCAGCAGCTTGAGGGGACAGGGACTCACAGATACGCAGTATTTT	CASSLRGQGLTDTQYF
TRBV10-3	.	.	TRBJ1-1	TGTGCCATCAGTGAGTCTGAGGGGCTGCAGGCTTTCTTT	CAISESEGLQAFF
TRBV6-6	.	.	TRBJ2-7	TGTGCCAGCTCCAGAGAGGGCAGCTCCTACGAGCAGTACTTC	CASSREGSSYEQYF
TRBV30	.	.	TRBJ2-2	TGTGCCTGGAGTCTCGGTAAAACCGGGGAGCTGTTTTTT	CAWSLGKTGELFF
TRBV5-1	TRBD1	.	TRBJ1-2	TGCGCCAGCTTACCCGGGACAGGGAACTATGGCTACACCTTC	CASLPGTGNYGYTF
TRBV11-2	TRBD2	few	TRBJ2-1	TGTGCCAGCAGCCGGACTAGCGGAGGCAAGAATGAGCAGTTCTTC	CASSRTSGGKNEQFF
TRBV19	.	once	TRBJ1-2	TGTGCCAGTAGTATAGATCGGAGGGCTAACTATGGCTACACCTTC	CASSIDRRANYGYTF
TRBV5-6	TRBD1	.	TRBJ2-5	TGTGCCAGCAGCCCGTCCACAGGGGAAATTTTCATAGAGACCCAGTACTTC	CASSPSTGEIFIETQYF
TRBV11-3	TRBD2	.	TRBJ2-3	TGTGCCAGCAGCTCTAGCGGGAGCCCAGATACGCAGTATTTT	CASSSSGSPDTQYF
TRBV28	.	.	TRBJ2-7	TGTGCCACCTACGGGGCTAACTCCTACGAGCAGTACTTC	CATYGANSYEQYF